A single sample gave rise to the 23 T cell receptor beta chains below, sequenced in a study of T cells expressing NK-cell markers. TCRdb processed the 5' RACE reads again and assigns one entry to each CDR3 protein, with no DNA. This table lists 550,000 to 600,000 distinct CDR3 sequences. Sequenced sample: blood T cells: a sorted CD56 or NKG2C T cell subset, CD4+ or CD8+ T cells, or bulk PBMC T cells (not recorded which). The source of these receptors is a man in his late teens or twenties in good health.

The chain employs TRBV5-1 and TRBJ2-7; TCRdb picks TRBD1, but there is no DNA to check that call. Germline CDR1 is SGHRS and CDR2 is YFSETQ. This CDR3 is 14 amino acids long. CDR3 residues: CASSGTGSVYEQYF. Variable domain in full (rest from reference TRBV5-1 and TRBJ2-7): KAGVTQTPRYLIKTRGQQVTLSCSPISGHRSVSWYQQTPGQGLQFLFEYFSETQRNKGNFPGRFSGRQFSNSRSEMNVSTLELGDSALYLCASSGTGSVYEQYFGPGTRLTVT.

The CDR3 loop is CSVRVPGVTEAFF. The chain recombines TRBV20-1 with TRBJ1-1; without DNA, the TCRdb call of TRBD1 cannot be checked. The CDR3 length is 13 residues. CDR1 DFQATT and CDR2 SNEGSKA come from the germline V gene (reference sequence).

The chain joins TRBV12-3 or TRBV12-4 to TRBJ1-4; TCRdb selects TRBD1, and the lack of DNA leaves this call unchecked. This CDR3 spans 16 amino acids. CDR3 residues: CASSSGQPATNEKLFF.

The chain links TRBV5-1 to TRBJ1-1; with no DNA, the TCRdb D assignment of TRBD1 cannot be verified. The CDR3 has 15 amino acids. From germline, CDR1 is SGHRS and CDR2 YFSETQ. CDR3: CASSRRTGPETEAFF.

The rearrangement links TRBV7-9 to TRBJ2-1; TCRdb outputs TRBD1, but without DNA this stays unchecked. The V gene's germline CDR1 is SEHNR and CDR2 FQNEAQ (reference sequence). The CDR3 contains 16 residues. CDR3 region: CASSSYDRGLYNEQFF.

The CDR3 reads CASSTRQAGNTEAFF. The V call is TRBV9, the J call TRBJ1-1; TCRdb names TRBD1, which stays unverified in the absence of DNA. CDR1 is SGDLS, CDR2 YYNGEE, per germline. The CDR3 spans 15 residues.

This chain links TRBV20-1 with TRBJ2-5; TCRdb designates TRBD1, a call that cannot be tested without DNA. This CDR3 is built from 14 residues. Germline V gene data show CDR1 as DFQATT and CDR2 as SNEGSKA (reference sequence). CDR3 sequence reads: CSARDRDREETQYF.

The V gene is TRBV28, the J gene TRBJ2-5; as DNA is missing, the TRBD2 call by TCRdb cannot be tested. This CDR3 is built from 15 residues. Germline lookup yields CDR1 MDHEN and CDR2 SYDVKM. The CDR3 here is CASRPSGRAEETQYF.

V is TRBV27 and J is TRBJ2-3; TCRdb's assignment of TRBD1 cannot be checked, as there is no DNA. Per germline, CDR1 MNHEY and CDR2 SMNVEV (reference sequence). The CDR3 spans 15 residues. The CDR3 sequence is CASSFTGVGVGTQYF.

The genes are TRBV20-1 and TRBJ2-1; TCRdb gives TRBD2 as the D gene, but with no DNA this cannot be confirmed. The V gene's germline CDR1 is DFQATT and CDR2 SNEGSKA (reference sequence). The CDR3 sequence is 14 residues long. The CDR3 region is CSASAGPSYNEQFF.

The gene calls are TRBV24-1 and TRBJ2-3; as DNA is missing, the TRBD2 call by TCRdb cannot be tested. The CDR3 length is 15 residues. Germline lookup yields CDR1 KGHDR and CDR2 SFDVKD. The CDR3 here is CATSSTSGVADTQYF.

The V and J genes are TRBV14 and TRBJ2-1; TCRdb's D gene call, TRBD2, goes unchecked for lack of DNA. Germline V gene sequence: CDR1 SGHDN, CDR2 FVKESK. The CDR3 length is 15 residues. The CDR3 sequence is CASSQFSGGSVSQFF.

The chain is built from TRBV7-3 and TRBJ2-3; TCRdb returns TRBD2, unconfirmable since there is no DNA. CDR1 and CDR2 (germline): SGHTA, FQGTGA. CDR3 size: 13 residues. The CDR3 is CASSTEGFHTQYF.

The gene calls are TRBV10-3 and TRBJ2-3; the D call of TRBD1 rests on TCRdb alone, since no DNA is present to check it. Germline V gene lookup returns CDR1 ENHRY and CDR2 SYGVKD. The CDR3 is 13 amino acids. CDR3 protein: CAIKAPSTDTQYF.

This chain connects TRBV20-1 to TRBJ2-3. CDR3 size: 15 residues. The V gene's germline CDR1 is DFQATT and CDR2 SNEGSKA (reference sequence). The CDR3 sequence: CSAINSRHTTDTQYF.

The genes are TRBV6-2 or TRBV6-3 and TRBJ2-1; TCRdb's D gene call, TRBD2, goes unchecked for lack of DNA. The CDR3 length is 16 residues. Germline CDR1 and CDR2: MNHEY and SVGEGT. The CDR3 loop is CASSWTSGISYNEQFF.

The chain uses TRBV27 and TRBJ2-7; TCRdb returns TRBD1, unconfirmable since there is no DNA. The CDR3 is 16 residues long. Germline-derived CDR1 and CDR2 are MNHEY and SMNVEV (reference sequence). The CDR3 protein is CASSLLIGEGVYEQYF.

The chain is built from TRBV12-3 or TRBV12-4 and TRBJ2-1; without DNA, the TCRdb call of TRBD2 cannot be checked. CDR3 length equals 16 residues. The CDR3 spells CASSRILADPGREQFF.

This chain links TRBV6-2 or TRBV6-3 with TRBJ2-1. This CDR3 has 16 amino acids. Germline lookup yields CDR1 MNHEY and CDR2 SVGEGT. CDR3 residues: CASSYSAMISYNEQFF.

The chain employs TRBV20-1 and TRBJ2-5. The CDR3 covers 13 residues. CDR1 and CDR2 from the germline V gene are DFQATT and SNEGSKA (reference sequence). The CDR3 sequence is CSASRFKSETQYF.

V and J are TRBV10-3 and TRBJ2-1; TCRdb indicates TRBD1, and absent DNA this call remains unverified. Per the germline V gene, CDR1 is ENHRY and CDR2 is SYGVKD. The CDR3 covers 11 residues. The chain's CDR3 is CAIRERVEQFF.

The genes are TRBV6-2 or TRBV6-3 and TRBJ1-3. This CDR3 region has 14 residues. The V gene's germline CDR1 is MNHEY and CDR2 SVGEGT. The CDR3 spells CASSLGQLGNTIYF.

The chain links TRBV7-2 to TRBJ2-1. The CDR3 spans 15 residues. CDR1 is SGHTA and CDR2 is FQGNSA in the germline V gene. The CDR3 protein is CASSSSAHTHNEQFF. The full variable domain, completed using reference TRBV7-2 and TRBJ2-1, is GAGVSQSPSNKVTEKGKDVELRCDPISGHTALYWYRQSLGQGLEFLIYFQGNSAPDKSGLPSDRFSAERTGGSVSTLTIQRTQQEDSAVYLCASSSSAHTHNEQFFGPGTRLTVL.